The 17 T cell receptor beta chains given below trace back to one sample, sequenced in a study of beta chain features in type 1 diabetes. Since all of the isolated RNA was reverse transcribed, expressed TCRB transcripts were what got sequenced. Method: immunoSEQ multiplex PCR; TCRdb's copy keeps in-frame clones and lacks some. This sample has 600,000 to 750,000 clones; around 12% occur once, and the top ten carry 0.09% to 0.15%. Their specific antigens are unknown. General study points: People with Type 1 diabetes carried modestly yet significantly shorter TCRB CDR3s in all four CD4+ subsets.

The sequencing sample was made of naive CD4+ T cells from blood. These receptors were taken from a man aged 30-40 years with type 1 diabetes.

This clone was counted a few times. The chain joins TRBV9 to TRBJ1-2, with a possible D match to TRBD1 (5 bases). The CDR3 is 12 amino acids. In germline, CDR1 is SGDLS, CDR2 YYNGEE. The V end lost 2 bases, the J end lost 10 bases, and 12 bases lay between the germline ends. The CDR3, as DNA: TGTGCCAGCAGCGTCTCAGGAGGGGACTACACCTTC. Protein sequence: CASSVSGGDYTF.

The chain combines TRBV18 with TRBJ1-5; TRBD1 matches at 7 bases. V lost 2 bases, J lost 0 bases, and 4 bases stayed unmatched. Germline values: CDR1 KGHSH, CDR2 LQKENI. The CDR3 spans 16 residues. The DNA for the CDR3 is TGTGCCAGCTCACCAGGGGCAGGGGGTAGCAATCAGCCCCAGCATTTT. It encodes CASSPGAGGSNQPQHF. Together with reference TRBV18 and TRBJ1-5, the CDR3 gives the full variable domain: NAGVMQNPRHLVRRRGQEARLRCSPMKGHSHVYWYRQLPEEGLKFMVYLQKENIIDESGMPKERFSAEFPKEGPSILRIQQVVRGDSAAYFCASSPGAGGSNQPQHFGDGTRLSIL.

This clone was counted only a few times. The rearrangement joins TRBV7-2 to TRBJ2-5, with 9 bases aligning to TRBD2. Per germline, CDR1 SGHTA and CDR2 FQGNSA. V shed 5 bases and J 1 base; nucleotides not matched to a gene: 2. CDR3 size: 14 residues. CDR3 loop: CASSTSGLQETQYF. The CDR3 DNA reads as TGTGCCAGCAGCACTAGCGGGCTCCAAGAGACCCAGTACTTC. The full variable domain, completed using reference TRBV7-2 and TRBJ2-5, is GAGVSQSPSNKVTEKGKDVELRCDPISGHTALYWYRQSLGQGLEFLIYFQGNSAPDKSGLPSDRFSAERTGGSVSTLTIQRTQQEDSAVYLCASSTSGLQETQYFGPGTRLLVL.

The chain joins TRBV7-2 to TRBJ2-1; D possibly corresponds to TRBD1 (6 bases). This CDR3 comprises 15 residues. Germline V gives CDR1 SGHTA, CDR2 FQGNSA. V was pared by 3 bases and J by 4 bases, with 13 bases between. The CDR3 loop is CASSFAGAEYNEQFF. DNA for the CDR3: TGTGCCAGCAGCTTCGCAGGGGCGGAGTACAATGAGCAGTTCTTC. Full variable domain (rest looked up from reference TRBV7-2 and TRBJ2-1): GAGVSQSPSNKVTEKGKDVELRCDPISGHTALYWYRQSLGQGLEFLIYFQGNSAPDKSGLPSDRFSAERTGGSVSTLTIQRTQQEDSAVYLCASSFAGAEYNEQFFGPGTRLTVL.

The chain uses TRBV11-2 and TRBJ1-3, with D perhaps TRBD1 (5 bases). This CDR3 has 15 residues. Between the trimmed V and J ends, which lost 5 bases and 4 bases, there was a span of 15 bases. Germline V gene data show CDR1 as SGHAT and CDR2 as FQNNGV. The CDR3 spells CASSGPGGAGNTIYF. CDR3 sequence (DNA): TGTGCCAGCAGCGGACCCGGGGGTGCGGGAAACACCATATATTTT.

The sample holds a few counts of this clone. This chain connects TRBV5-1 to TRBJ2-7, with D hard to call. This CDR3 has 14 amino acids. Trimming cost V 0 bases and J 1 base, with 8 bases left between them. The germline CDR1 and CDR2 sequences are SGHRS and YFSETQ. CDR3 in DNA: TGCGCCAGCAGCTTGGGGATGTTATCCTACGAGCAGTACTTC. Its translation: CASSLGMLSYEQYF. The variable domain in full, completed from reference TRBV5-1 and TRBJ2-7, reads KAGVTQTPRYLIKTRGQQVTLSCSPISGHRSVSWYQQTPGQGLQFLFEYFSETQRNKGNFPGRFSGRQFSNSRSEMNVSTLELGDSALYLCASSLGMLSYEQYFGPGTRLTVT.

The gene calls are TRBV7-2 and TRBJ2-7; the match to TRBD2 covers 13 bases. This CDR3 is built from 17 residues. In germline, CDR1 is SGHTA, CDR2 FQGNSA. J was trimmed by 3 bases and V by 2 bases; bases with no gene match: 7. The CDR3 here is CASSLRHGTSGDYEQYF. The CDR3, as DNA: TGTGCCAGCAGCTTACGACACGGGACTAGCGGGGACTACGAGCAGTACTTC.

The gene calls are TRBV7-2 and TRBJ2-3; D not resolved. The CDR3 spans 17 residues. Looked up from germline, CDR1 is SGHTA and CDR2 is FQGNSA. V lost 1 base and J lost 0, with 14 bases in between. The chain's CDR3 is CASSLELRPASTDTQYF. CDR3 DNA sequence: TGTGCCAGCAGCTTAGAATTGAGGCCAGCCAGCACAGATACGCAGTATTTT.

Only a few counts were recorded for this clone. V gene TRBV5-6 combines with J gene TRBJ2-7, with a tentative D call TRBD1 (6 bases). Germline lookup yields CDR1 SGHDT and CDR2 YYEEEE. The V end was cut by 0 bases, the J end by 0 bases, with 16 bases between. The CDR3 contains 17 residues. The CDR3 nucleotides read TGTGCCAGCAGCTTGGGGGTCGCTTGGACAGTCTCCTACGAGCAGTACTTC. This codes for CASSLGVAWTVSYEQYF.

V and J are TRBV9 and TRBJ2-6, with 10 bases aligning to TRBD1. The CDR3 is 17 amino acids. Unmatched junction bases numbered 2, after V lost 2 bases and J lost 0 bases. Per germline, CDR1 SGDLS and CDR2 YYNGEE. As DNA, the CDR3 is TGTGCCAGCAGCGTTCGGACAGGGGGCTCTGGGGCCAACGTCCTGACTTTC. It encodes CASSVRTGGSGANVLTF.

In this sample, this clone turned up a few times. The rearrangement uses TRBV7-9 and TRBJ2-7, with 9 bases fitting TRBD2. CDR1 is SEHNR, CDR2 FQNEAQ, per germline (reference sequence). This CDR3 has 14 amino acids. Trimming took 6 bases from V and 0 from J; bases not matched to a gene: 3. CDR3 in amino acids: CASSTSGSSYEQYF. The CDR3 DNA is TGTGCCAGCAGTACTAGCGGGTCCTCCTACGAGCAGTACTTC.

This clone was counted a few times. The chain has TRBV2 and TRBJ2-3; tentatively, D is TRBD2 (5 bases). V shed 5 bases and J shed 5 bases, with 11 bases lying between them. The germline V gene has CDR1 SNHLY and CDR2 FYNNEI. The CDR3 sequence is 13 residues long. CDR3 amino acids: CASSPGGGDTQYF. The CDR3 nucleotides read TGTGCCAGCAGTCCTGGCGGAGGAGATACGCAGTATTTT.

This chain uses TRBV30 with TRBJ2-7, with no clear D. Deletions cut 2 bases from V and 3 bases from J, with 5 bases between. The CDR3 runs 11 residues. The germline V gene has CDR1 GTSNPN and CDR2 SVGIG (reference sequence). In DNA form, the CDR3 reads TGTGCCTGGAGTCGTCGCTACGAGCAGTACTTC. This sequence encodes CAWSRRYEQYF.

The chain couples TRBV6-1 to TRBJ2-5; D is unclear. The germline CDR1 and CDR2 sequences are MNHNS and SASEGT. This CDR3 has 13 amino acids. V gave up 6 bases and J gave up 3 bases, with 11 bases separating them. The CDR3 nucleotides read TGTGCCAGCAGCGGGTCCTATAAAGAGACCCAGTACTTC. Protein sequence: CASSGSYKETQYF.

The CDR3 DNA reads TGTGCCAGCAGCTTAACTGGTGACGGCACAGATACGCAGTATTTT. This gives the protein CASSLTGDGTDTQYF. The chain couples TRBV7-3 to TRBJ2-3; D uncertain. Germline V gene data show CDR1 as SGHTA and CDR2 as FQGTGA. The CDR3 has 15 residues. Trimming shortened V by 0 bases and J by 1 base, and 8 bases separated the two germline ends. Filled out from reference TRBV7-3 and TRBJ2-3, the complete variable domain reads GAGVSQTPSNKVTEKGKYVELRCDPISGHTALYWYRQSLGQGPEFLIYFQGTGAADDSGLPNDRFFAVRPEGSVSTLKIQRTERGDSAVYLCASSLTGDGTDTQYFGPGTRLTVL.

This rearrangement joins TRBV5-1 to TRBJ2-7; D unclear. Germline values: CDR1 SGHRS, CDR2 YFSETQ. V lost 4 bases and J lost 0, with 17 bases in between. This CDR3 is built from 16 residues. The CDR3 loop is CASSRWAGESSYEQYF. CDR3 in DNA: TGCGCCAGCAGCCGGTGGGCAGGCGAGAGCTCCTACGAGCAGTACTTC.

The rearrangement uses TRBV7-8 and TRBJ1-2; 9 bases agree with TRBD1. The germline V gene encodes CDR1 SGHVS and CDR2 FQNEAQ. J gave up 0 bases and V 5 bases, and 4 bases lay outside the gene matches. The CDR3 is 15 residues long. The DNA of the CDR3 is TGTGCCAGCAGCCCCCGGGACAGGGCTAACTATGGCTACACCTTC. Protein: CASSPRDRANYGYTF.